Below, 32 T cell receptor beta chains from the same sample are listed, as sequenced in a study of blood T cell repertoires in COVID-19. Data came from immunoSEQ multiplex PCR; TCRdb stores just in-frame clones and leaves some out. This sample yields about 58,000 clones, of which approximately 80% are seen a single time; about 9.4% belongs to the top ten. The material sequenced was peripheral blood. The receptors here all came from a man between 50 and 59 years old with COVID-19, enrolled during active disease.

The rearrangement links TRBV7-6 to TRBJ2-7; D not certain. The CDR3 extends over 14 amino acids. Trimming left V 2 bases short and J 3 bases short, with 11 bases between. Germline V gene sequence: CDR1 SGHVS, CDR2 FNYEAQ. The CDR3 region has the DNA TGTGCCAGCAGCTTAATGGGCATCAACTACGAGCAGTACTTC. It specifies CASSLMGINYEQYF.

The rearrangement joins TRBV5-5 to TRBJ2-3; 9 bases match TRBD1. Germline CDR1 is SGHKS and CDR2 is YYEKEE (reference sequence). V dropped 2 bases and J dropped 1; count of bases not matched to a gene: 5. This CDR3 contains 16 residues. The CDR3 reads CASSLLTGGGTDTQYF. In DNA, the CDR3 is TGTGCCAGCAGCTTACTGACAGGGGGAGGCACAGATACGCAGTATTTT.

V and J are TRBV16 and TRBJ2-4; TRBD1 might be the D (6 bases). The CDR3 covers 15 residues. V was clipped by 0 bases and J by 5 bases, with 11 bases between them. Germline loops: CDR1 KGHSY, CDR2 FQNENV. CDR3 loop: CASSQSRNRENIQYF. In nucleotides, the CDR3 is TGTGCCAGCAGCCAATCGAGGAACAGGGAAAACATTCAGTACTTC.

V is TRBV6-6 and J is TRBJ2-2, with TRBD2 matching over 8 bases. Germline-derived CDR1 and CDR2 are MNHNY and SVGAGI (reference sequence). V trimming: 4 bases; J trimming: 4 bases; junction bases outside the gene matches: 5. The CDR3 spans 15 residues. In DNA, the CDR3 is TGTGCCAGCAGTTCCGCGGGAGGCGGCACCGGGGAGCTGTTTTTT. Translating it yields CASSSAGGGTGELFF.

The chain uses TRBV4-1 and TRBJ2-1, with D possibly being TRBD1 (5 bases). The germline CDR1 and CDR2 sequences are MGHRA and YSYEKL. Trimming left V 3 bases short and J 3 bases short, with 18 bases between. There are 17 residues in the CDR3. CDR3 bases: TGCGCCAGCAGCCATCGTTCTGCAGGGTGGGGCTACAATGAGCAGTTCTTC. This translates into CASSHRSAGWGYNEQFF.

The rearrangement uses TRBV19 and TRBJ1-2; 12 nucleotides agree with TRBD1. Germline loops: CDR1 LNHDA, CDR2 SQIVND (reference sequence). This CDR3 comprises 18 residues. Trimming took 5 bases from V and 0 from J; bases not matched to a gene: 10. The CDR3 protein is CASSDTGTGGWPNYGYTF. In nucleotides, the CDR3 is TGTGCCAGTAGTGATACCGGGACAGGGGGCTGGCCTAACTATGGCTACACCTTC.

Written as DNA, the CDR3 is TGTGCCAGCAGCTTGAGCGGGCCCGGGGGGAATGAGCAGTTCTTC. Translation gives CASSLSGPGGNEQFF. The gene calls are TRBV11-3 and TRBJ2-1; 7 nucleotides align to TRBD2. The CDR3 has 15 amino acids. Germline loops: CDR1 SGHNT, CDR2 YENEEA. V dropped 3 bases and J dropped 7; count of bases not matched to a gene: 9. The full variable domain, completed using reference TRBV11-3 and TRBJ2-1, is EAGVVQSPRYKIIEKKQPVAFWCNPISGHNTLYWYLQNLGQGPELLIRYENEEAVDDSQLPKDRFSAERLKGVDSTLKIQPAELGDSAVYLCASSLSGPGGNEQFFGPGTRLTVL.

The J gene is TRBJ2-1, the V gene TRBV7-9; possibly TRBD2 for D (6 bases). CDR1 is SEHNR, CDR2 FQNEAQ, per germline (reference sequence). The CDR3 sequence is 17 residues long. Trimming pared 1 base from V and 7 bases from J, leaving 20 bases between. The CDR3 spells CASSLGRKVAARNEQFF. The DNA for the CDR3 is TGTGCCAGCAGCTTAGGGCGAAAGGTAGCGGCTCGAAATGAGCAGTTCTTC.

The chain recombines TRBV28 with TRBJ2-1, with 9 bases fitting TRBD2. The CDR3 length is 15 residues. The germline CDR1 and CDR2 sequences are MDHEN and SYDVKM. J gave up 3 bases and V 7 bases, and 7 bases lay outside the gene matches. The CDR3 sequence is CASTDSGRNYNEQFF. The CDR3 DNA sequence: TGTGCCAGCACCGATAGCGGGAGAAACTACAATGAGCAGTTCTTC.

There are a few counts of this clone. This rearrangement joins TRBV9 to TRBJ1-1; 7 positions match TRBD1. V shed 3 bases, J shed 6 bases, and the junction held 17 bases outside the gene matches. Germline V gene lookup returns CDR1 SGDLS and CDR2 YYNGEE. CDR3 size: 17 residues. The CDR3 here is CASSATGRVNLGAEAFF. CDR3 DNA sequence: TGTGCCAGCAGCGCGACAGGGCGGGTCAACCTAGGCGCTGAAGCTTTCTTT.

V usage is TRBV5-4 and J usage is TRBJ2-5; 7 positions agree with TRBD1. Trimming removed 3 bases from V and 3 bases from J; junction bases left unmatched: 8. The germline V gene has CDR1 SGHNT and CDR2 YYREEE (reference sequence). CDR3 length equals 15 residues. The CDR3 coding sequence is TGTGCCAGCAGCTCCCTCGACAGGGCGAAAGAGACCCAGTACTTC. Protein: CASSSLDRAKETQYF.

This chain joins TRBV5-1 and TRBJ2-1, with no clear D. The germline V gene encodes CDR1 SGHRS and CDR2 YFSETQ. The CDR3 is made up of 11 amino acids. Trimming took 4 bases from V and 10 from J, leaving 9 bases between them. The CDR3 DNA reads TGCGCCAGCAGCCAAAATCAGGAGCAGTTCTTC. It is translated as CASSQNQEQFF.

The V gene is TRBV19, the J gene TRBJ2-3, with TRBD2 matching 9 bases. Germline trimming cut 5 bases from V and 3 bases from J; bases unmatched to any gene: 3. Germline CDR1 reads LNHDA; CDR2 reads SQIVND (reference sequence). CDR3 length: 14 residues. The CDR3 DNA reads TGTGCCAGTAGTCGCGGGAGGGGGACAGATACGCAGTATTTT. The encoded protein is CASSRGRGTDTQYF.

The chain joins TRBV14 to TRBJ1-1, with D hard to call. The CDR3 contains 16 residues. Germline assignment: CDR1 SGHDN and CDR2 FVKESK. V shed 0 bases and J shed 0 bases, with 11 bases lying between them. The CDR3 DNA follows: TGTGCCAGCAGCCAAGACGGAGGTAGTCTGAACACTGAAGCTTTCTTT. Protein product: CASSQDGGSLNTEAFF.

The chain is built from TRBV19 and TRBJ2-3, with TRBD2 matching 8 bases. CDR3 length equals 14 residues. Germline CDR1 reads LNHDA; CDR2 reads SQIVND (reference sequence). V shed 3 bases, J shed 1 base, and the junction held 0 bases outside the gene matches. This chain's CDR3 is CASSMTSGTDTQYF. CDR3 nucleotide sequence: TGTGCCAGTAGTATGACTAGCGGCACAGATACGCAGTATTTT.

This clone came up once. The gene calls are TRBV5-4 and TRBJ2-2; 7 bases are a match to TRBD2. Germline values: CDR1 SGHNT, CDR2 YYREEE (reference sequence). The trim removed 4 bases at V and 5 bases at J, leaving 11 bases unmatched. This CDR3 region has 16 residues. CDR3 DNA sequence: TGTGCCAGCAGCCTGGAGGGAGGGCCCTCGACCGGGGAGCTGTTTTTT. Protein: CASSLEGGPSTGELFF.

CDR3 loop: CASSYSGTRRGNEQFF. CDR3 DNA sequence: TGTGCCAGCAGTTACTCTGGGACTAGGAGAGGGAATGAGCAGTTCTTC. V usage is TRBV6-2 or TRBV6-3 and J usage is TRBJ2-1, with 8 bases identical to TRBD2. This CDR3 region has 16 residues. In germline, CDR1 is MNHEY, CDR2 SVGEGT. V lost 0 bases, J lost 7 bases, and 8 bases stayed unmatched.

This rearrangement joins TRBV7-8 to TRBJ1-2; D possibly corresponds to TRBD1 (6 bases). Trimming stripped 0 bases from V and 2 bases from J, with 19 bases between. The CDR3 loop spans 18 amino acids. The germline CDR1 and CDR2 sequences are SGHVS and FQNEAQ. This CDR3 is CASSLAFRQAQRNYGYTF. CDR3 coding DNA: TGTGCCAGCAGCTTAGCCTTTCGACAGGCCCAAAGAAACTATGGCTACACCTTC.

Comment on this clone: A read error may account for a junction end that differs from germline. This sequence joins TRBV18 and TRBJ2-7; D is ambiguous. Germline V gene lookup returns CDR1 KGHSH and CDR2 LQKENI. The CDR3 is made up of 12 amino acids. CDR3 region: CASSGPSFEQYF. CDR3 nucleotide sequence: TGTGCCAGCTCAGGGCCCTCCTTCGAGCAGTACTTC.

This clone was counted a few times. The rearrangement uses TRBV4-2 and TRBJ1-1, with 7 bases aligning to TRBD1. CDR1 and CDR2 (germline): LGHNA, YNFKEQ. The CDR3 loop spans 15 amino acids. The V segment lost 3 bases and the J segment 1 base; nucleotides outside the gene matches: 5. In DNA form, the CDR3 reads TGTGCCAGCAGCCAGATACAGGGGACGAACACTGAAGCTTTCTTT. This translates into CASSQIQGTNTEAFF.

This rearrangement joins TRBV14 to TRBJ2-7; 12 bases align to TRBD2. Trimming cost V 4 bases and J 7 bases; bases outside gene matches: 5. This CDR3 comprises 14 residues. Germline values: CDR1 SGHDN, CDR2 FVKESK. CDR3 bases: TGTGCCAGCAGCCTACTAGCGGGAGGAGGGGAGCAGTACTTC. It encodes CASSLLAGGGEQYF.

The sample holds one count of this clone. This rearrangement joins TRBV7-2 to TRBJ1-1; D not certain. The CDR3 length is 13 residues. V lost 6 bases to trimming and J lost 1 base, with 9 bases between them. The V gene's germline CDR1 is SGHTA and CDR2 FQGNSA. The chain's CDR3 is CASRLHKNTEAFF. The CDR3, as DNA: TGTGCCAGCAGATTACACAAGAACACTGAAGCTTTCTTT.

The CDR3 nucleotides are TGTGCCAGTAGTATTTTCAGGATAGCAACTAATGAAAAACTGTTTTTT. Translated, it gives CASSIFRIATNEKLFF. The rearrangement uses TRBV19 and TRBJ1-4; D unresolved. The germline V and J ends were trimmed by 3 bases and 0 bases, with 11 bases remaining between them. CDR3 length: 16 amino acids. The germline CDR1 and CDR2 sequences are LNHDA and SQIVND (reference sequence).

This clone came up a few times. This chain links TRBV7-9 with TRBJ1-1, with D possibly being TRBD1 (5 bases). This CDR3 spans 17 amino acids. Trimming pared 2 bases from V and 0 bases from J, leaving 16 bases between. Germline V gene lookup returns CDR1 SEHNR and CDR2 FQNEAQ (reference sequence). The DNA of the CDR3 is TGTGCCAGCAGCTTACGCCAGGGATCCCCCTTGAACACTGAAGCTTTCTTT. Residues: CASSLRQGSPLNTEAFF.

V and J are TRBV7-8 and TRBJ1-4; 9 nucleotides match TRBD1. From germline, CDR1 is SGHVS and CDR2 FQNEAQ. The CDR3 loop spans 14 amino acids. V shed 5 bases, J shed 6 bases, and the junction held 4 bases outside the gene matches. As DNA, the CDR3 is TGTGCCAGCAGCCTTGACAGGGGGTATGAAAAACTGTTTTTT. Protein product: CASSLDRGYEKLFF.

The chain recombines TRBV5-5 with TRBJ2-7; tentatively, D is TRBD2 (6 bases). Looked up from germline, CDR1 is SGHKS and CDR2 is YYEKEE (reference sequence). There are 13 residues in the CDR3. Trimming stripped 0 bases from V and 7 bases from J, with 11 bases between. The CDR3 here is CASSLGVSGEQYF. The CDR3, as DNA: TGTGCCAGCAGCTTGGGGGTCAGCGGGGAGCAGTACTTC.

V gene TRBV14 combines with J gene TRBJ1-3, with D possibly being TRBD1 (5 bases). Trimming shortened V by 4 bases and J by 0 bases, and 10 bases separated the two germline ends. The CDR3 is 15 amino acids. Germline CDR1 and CDR2: SGHDN and FVKESK. Here the CDR3 reads CASSLTGGSGNTIYF. The DNA of the CDR3 is TGTGCCAGCAGCCTAACAGGCGGCTCTGGAAACACCATATATTTT.

The rearrangement uses TRBV11-3 and TRBJ1-5, with a possible D match to TRBD1 (5 bases). V was trimmed by 6 bases and J by 2 bases, leaving 14 bases between them. Germline V gene lookup returns CDR1 SGHNT and CDR2 YENEEA. This CDR3 is 15 amino acids long. CDR3 in amino acids: CASSPRRGCNQPQHF. CDR3 bases: TGTGCCAGCAGTCCGCGGAGGGGCTGCAATCAGCCCCAGCATTTT.

In regard to this clone: A junction boundary mismatches the germline segment, possibly from a read error. The V call is TRBV6-5, the J call TRBJ2-7, with D possibly being TRBD2 (6 bases). The CDR3 sequence is 14 residues long. Germline V gene data show CDR1 as MNHEY and CDR2 as SVGAGI. The CDR3 sequence is CASSYSRGSFEQYF. In DNA form, the CDR3 reads TGTGCCAGCAGTTACTCTCGGGGGTCCTTCGAGCAGTACTTC.

CDR3 sequence reads: CASSGADKLNTEAFF. The CDR3 region has the DNA TGCGCCAGCAGCGGGGCAGATAAATTGAACACTGAAGCTTTCTTT. The chain joins TRBV5-1 to TRBJ1-1; weak D call: TRBD1 (5 bases). V lost 4 bases to trimming and J lost 0 bases, with 13 bases between them. Germline CDR1 SGHRS, CDR2 YFSETQ. This CDR3 spans 15 amino acids.

The chain joins TRBV11-3 to TRBJ2-3, with TRBD1 as a possible D gene (6 bases). V lost 5 bases and J lost 2, with 11 bases in between. CDR1 is SGHNT and CDR2 is YENEEA in the germline V gene. The CDR3 spans 14 residues. The DNA for the CDR3 is TGTGCCAGCAGCCCTACAGGGATCACAGATACGCAGTATTTT. Its translation is CASSPTGITDTQYF.

The gene calls are TRBV4-2 and TRBJ2-7; TRBD2 aligns across 10 bases. V shed 5 bases, J shed 4 bases, and the junction held 8 bases outside the gene matches. The CDR3 length is 15 residues. Germline values: CDR1 LGHNA, CDR2 YNFKEQ. The CDR3 DNA reads TGTGCCAGCAGCTCGCGAGCGGGAGGGCCTTACGAGCAGTACTTC. Amino acids: CASSSRAGGPYEQYF.